This TCR beta chain was observed in a study of blood T cell repertoires in COVID-19. Study at large: Sources were T cells, B-cell-depleted T cells, or PBMCs; the material itself was cDNA or gDNA.

Patients at the Seattle site were enrolled during active infection and followed longitudinally. Original methodology: Estimation of nucleated cell counts relied on the amplification of reference gene primers. Only in-frame clones appear in the TCRdb table, and some are missing; sequencing was by immunoSEQ multiplex PCR. The V and J calls and clone size are taken from that table; D and trimming were inferred from the DNA. The sample carries roughly 200,000 clones, 81% recorded once. Material for sequencing was peripheral blood. The origin of this receptor is a woman older than 75 with COVID-19, enrolled during active disease.

Here the CDR3 reads CASSFRDTNYEQYF. In nucleotides, the CDR3 is TGTGCCAGCAGCTTTCGGGACACAAACTACGAGCAGTACTTC. The chain combines TRBV5-5 with TRBJ2-7, with D tentatively TRBD1 (6 bases). The germline CDR1 and CDR2 sequences are SGHKS and YYEKEE (reference sequence). The CDR3 is 14 amino acids. V lost 2 bases and J 3 bases, leaving 12 bases between the germline ends.